The sequence of this T cell receptor (beta chain) was determined in a study of cytotoxic CD8 clonotypes in ibrutinib-treated CLL. The overall study: Included were 11 relapsed/refractory and about 14 treatment-naive patients, of whom 17 to 18 were IGHV unmutated. Results showed approximately 25 partial and 2 complete responses; following median around 68 months, about 15 remained remitted, roughly 12 advanced. Across samples, productive templates numbered about 280,000 and productive rearrangements reached about 98,000 on average.

The CDR3 runs to 11 residues. The V end lost 3 bases, the J end lost 5 bases, and 5 bases lay between the germline ends. Germline V lookup: CDR1 SGHTA, CDR2 FQGNSA. Study-wide points: Clonality, elevated at ibrutinib response, dropped back toward baseline at progression.

This clone was detected only a few times. Its antigen is still unknown. The method was immunoSEQ multiplex PCR; TCRdb's version includes in-frame clones alone and lacks a portion of them. The sample consists of 200,000 to 250,000 clones, about 75% of them appearing once. This sequence originates from a human donor with chronic lymphocytic leukemia. The material sequenced was PBMCs, taken after 12 months of ibrutinib treatment. This sequence joins TRBV7-2 and TRBJ2-7; the D is unclear. CDR3 sequence: CASSFGHEQYF. The CDR3 DNA reads TGTGCCAGCAGCTTCGGGCACGAGCAGTACTTC.